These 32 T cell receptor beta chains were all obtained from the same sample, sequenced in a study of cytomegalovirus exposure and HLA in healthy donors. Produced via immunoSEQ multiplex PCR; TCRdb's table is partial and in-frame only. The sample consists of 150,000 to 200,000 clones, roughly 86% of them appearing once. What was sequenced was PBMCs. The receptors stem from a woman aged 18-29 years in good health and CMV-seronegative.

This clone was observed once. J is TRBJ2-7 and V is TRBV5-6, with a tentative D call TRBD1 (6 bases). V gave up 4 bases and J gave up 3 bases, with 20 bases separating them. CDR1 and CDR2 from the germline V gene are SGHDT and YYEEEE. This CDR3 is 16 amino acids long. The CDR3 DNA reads TGTGCCAGCAGCCGACCCACAGGGTCCATATTCTACGAGCAGTACTTC. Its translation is CASSRPTGSIFYEQYF.

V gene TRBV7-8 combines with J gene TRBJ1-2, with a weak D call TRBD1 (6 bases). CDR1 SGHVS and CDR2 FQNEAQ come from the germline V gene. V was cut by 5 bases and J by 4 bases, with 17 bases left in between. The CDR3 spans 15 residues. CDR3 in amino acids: CASSPRTDSIYGYTF. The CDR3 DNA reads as TGTGCCAGCAGCCCCCGGACGGACAGTATCTATGGCTACACCTTC.

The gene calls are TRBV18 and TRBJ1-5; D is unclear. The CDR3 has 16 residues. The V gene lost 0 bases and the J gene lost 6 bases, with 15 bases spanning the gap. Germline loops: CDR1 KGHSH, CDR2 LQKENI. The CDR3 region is CASSPPMQEGAQPQHF. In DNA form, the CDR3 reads TGTGCCAGCTCACCACCGATGCAGGAGGGAGCTCAGCCCCAGCATTTT.

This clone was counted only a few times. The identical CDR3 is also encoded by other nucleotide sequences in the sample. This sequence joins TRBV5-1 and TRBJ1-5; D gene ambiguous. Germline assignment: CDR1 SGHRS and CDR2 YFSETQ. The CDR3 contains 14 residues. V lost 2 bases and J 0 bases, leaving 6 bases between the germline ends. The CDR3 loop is CASSFGDSNQPQHF. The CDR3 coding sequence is TGCGCCAGCAGCTTCGGGGATAGCAATCAGCCCCAGCATTTT.

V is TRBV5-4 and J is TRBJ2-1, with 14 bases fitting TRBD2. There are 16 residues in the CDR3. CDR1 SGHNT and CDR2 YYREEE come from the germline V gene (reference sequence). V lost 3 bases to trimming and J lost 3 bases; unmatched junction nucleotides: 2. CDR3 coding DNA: TGTGCCAGCAGCTGGGGACTAGCGGGAGACTACAATGAGCAGTTCTTC. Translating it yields CASSWGLAGDYNEQFF.

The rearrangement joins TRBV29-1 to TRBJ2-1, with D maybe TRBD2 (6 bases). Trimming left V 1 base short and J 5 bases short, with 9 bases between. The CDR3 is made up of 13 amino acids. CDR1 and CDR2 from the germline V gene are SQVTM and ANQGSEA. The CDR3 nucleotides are TGCAGCGTTGAAGCCTGGGGGGACAATGAGCAGTTCTTC. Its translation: CSVEAWGDNEQFF.

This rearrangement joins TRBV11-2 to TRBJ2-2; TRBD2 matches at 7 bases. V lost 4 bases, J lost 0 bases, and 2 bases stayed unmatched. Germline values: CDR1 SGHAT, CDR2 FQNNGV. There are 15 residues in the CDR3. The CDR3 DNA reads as TGTGCCAGCAGCTGGACTAGAGCGAACACCGGGGAGCTGTTTTTT. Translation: CASSWTRANTGELFF. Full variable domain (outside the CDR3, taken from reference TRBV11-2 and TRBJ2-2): EAGVAQSPRYKIIEKRQSVAFWCNPISGHATLYWYQQILGQGPKLLIQFQNNGVVDDSQLPKDRFSAERLKGVDSTLKIQPAKLEDSAVYLCASSWTRANTGELFFGEGSRLTVL.

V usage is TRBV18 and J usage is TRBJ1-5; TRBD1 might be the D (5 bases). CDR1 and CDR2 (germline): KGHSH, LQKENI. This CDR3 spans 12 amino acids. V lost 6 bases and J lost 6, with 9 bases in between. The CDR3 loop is CASSGGVQPQHF. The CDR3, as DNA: TGTGCCAGCTCCGGGGGGGTTCAGCCCCAGCATTTT.

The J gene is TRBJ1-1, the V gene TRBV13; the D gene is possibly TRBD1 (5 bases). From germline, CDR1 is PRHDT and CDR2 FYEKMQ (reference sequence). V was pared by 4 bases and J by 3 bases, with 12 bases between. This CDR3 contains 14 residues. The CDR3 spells CASSSGGLYTEAFF. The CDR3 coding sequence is TGTGCCAGCAGCTCTGGGGGGTTGTACACTGAAGCTTTCTTT.

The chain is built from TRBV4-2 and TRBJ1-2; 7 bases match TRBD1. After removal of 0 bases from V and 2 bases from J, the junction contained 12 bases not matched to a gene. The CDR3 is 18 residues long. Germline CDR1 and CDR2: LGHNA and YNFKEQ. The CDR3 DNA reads TGTGCCAGCAGCCAAGATCCTTGGGGACAGAACATCAACTATGGCTACACCTTC. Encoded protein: CASSQDPWGQNINYGYTF.

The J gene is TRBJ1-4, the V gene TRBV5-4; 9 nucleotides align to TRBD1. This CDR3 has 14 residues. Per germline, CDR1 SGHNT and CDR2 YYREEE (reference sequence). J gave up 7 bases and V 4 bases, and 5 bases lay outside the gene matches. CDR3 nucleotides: TGTGCCAGCAGCGGGGGACAGGGAGGTGAAAAACTGTTTTTT. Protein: CASSGGQGGEKLFF.

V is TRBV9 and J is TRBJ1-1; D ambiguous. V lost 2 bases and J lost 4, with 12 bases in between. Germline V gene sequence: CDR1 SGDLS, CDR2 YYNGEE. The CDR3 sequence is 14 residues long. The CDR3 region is CASSVSGESTEAFF. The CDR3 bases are TGTGCCAGCAGCGTGAGTGGTGAGAGCACTGAAGCTTTCTTT.

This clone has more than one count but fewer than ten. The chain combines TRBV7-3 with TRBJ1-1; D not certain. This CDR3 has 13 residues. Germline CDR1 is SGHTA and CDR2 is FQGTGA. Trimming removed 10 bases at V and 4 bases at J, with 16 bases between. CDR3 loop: CATSRSDGTEAFF. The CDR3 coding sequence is TGTGCCACCTCGCGTAGTGATGGCACTGAAGCTTTCTTT.

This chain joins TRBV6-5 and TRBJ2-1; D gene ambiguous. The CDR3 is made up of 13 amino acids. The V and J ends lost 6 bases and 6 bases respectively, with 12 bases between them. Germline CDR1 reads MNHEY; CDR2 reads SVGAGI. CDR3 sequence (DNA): TGTGCCAGCAGCCTACCTTCTCGCAATGAGCAGTTCTTC. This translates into CASSLPSRNEQFF.

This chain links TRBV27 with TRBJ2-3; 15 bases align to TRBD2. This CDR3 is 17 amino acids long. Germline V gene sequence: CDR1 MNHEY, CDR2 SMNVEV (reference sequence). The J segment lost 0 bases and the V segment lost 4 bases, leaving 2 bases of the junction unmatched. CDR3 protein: CASSSGTSGGSTDTQYF. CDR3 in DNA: TGTGCCAGCAGTTCCGGGACTAGCGGGGGGAGCACAGATACGCAGTATTTT.

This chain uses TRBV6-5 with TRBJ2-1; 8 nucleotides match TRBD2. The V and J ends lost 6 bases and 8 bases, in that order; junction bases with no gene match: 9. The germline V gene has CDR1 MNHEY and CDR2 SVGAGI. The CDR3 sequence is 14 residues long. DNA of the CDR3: TGTGCCAGCAGCCTCATAGCGGGACGAGATGAGCAGTTCTTC. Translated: CASSLIAGRDEQFF.

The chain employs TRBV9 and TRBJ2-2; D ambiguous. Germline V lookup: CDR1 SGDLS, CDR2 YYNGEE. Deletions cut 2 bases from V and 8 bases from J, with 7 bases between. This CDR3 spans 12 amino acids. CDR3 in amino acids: CASSVVRGELFF. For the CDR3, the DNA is TGTGCCAGCAGCGTCGTTCGGGGGGAGCTGTTTTTT.

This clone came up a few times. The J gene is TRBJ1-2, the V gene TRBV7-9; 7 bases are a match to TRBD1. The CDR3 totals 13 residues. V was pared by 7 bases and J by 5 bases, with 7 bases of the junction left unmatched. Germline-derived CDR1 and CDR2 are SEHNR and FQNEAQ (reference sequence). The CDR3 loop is CASTLDRWYGYTF. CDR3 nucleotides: TGTGCCAGCACCTTGGACAGGTGGTATGGCTACACCTTC. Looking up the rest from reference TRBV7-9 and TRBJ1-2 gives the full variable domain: DTGVSQNPRHKITKRGQNVTFRCDPISEHNRLYWYRQTLGQGPEFLTYFQNEAQLEKSRLLSDRFSAERPKGSFSTLEIQRTEQGDSAMYLCASTLDRWYGYTFGSGTRLTVV.

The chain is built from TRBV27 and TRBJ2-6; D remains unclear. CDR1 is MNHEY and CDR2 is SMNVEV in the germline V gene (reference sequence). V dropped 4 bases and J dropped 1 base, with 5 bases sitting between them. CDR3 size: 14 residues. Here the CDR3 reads CASSYMSGANVLTF. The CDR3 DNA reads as TGTGCCAGCAGTTATATGTCTGGGGCCAACGTCCTGACTTTC. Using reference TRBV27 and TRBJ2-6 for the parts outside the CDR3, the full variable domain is EAQVTQNPRYLITVTGKKLTVTCSQNMNHEYMSWYRQDPGLGLRQIYYSMNVEVTDKGDVPEGYKVSRKEKRNFPLILESPSPNQTSLYFCASSYMSGANVLTFGAGSRLTVL.

The DNA for the CDR3 is TGTGCCAGCAGTCTTCCGGGGTGGACTGAAGCTTTCTTT. Translated: CASSLPGWTEAFF. The chain combines TRBV28 with TRBJ1-1; no firm D call. CDR3 size: 13 residues. V dropped 5 bases and J dropped 5 bases, with 12 bases sitting between them. Per germline, CDR1 MDHEN and CDR2 SYDVKM.

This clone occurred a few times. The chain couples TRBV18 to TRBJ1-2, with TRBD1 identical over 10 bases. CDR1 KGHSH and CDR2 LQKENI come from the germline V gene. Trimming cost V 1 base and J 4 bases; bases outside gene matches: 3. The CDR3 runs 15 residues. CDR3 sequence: CASSPLDRGSYGYTF. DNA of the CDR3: TGTGCCAGCTCACCACTGGACAGGGGGAGCTATGGCTACACCTTC. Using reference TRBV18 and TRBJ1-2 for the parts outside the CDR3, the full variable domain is NAGVMQNPRHLVRRRGQEARLRCSPMKGHSHVYWYRQLPEEGLKFMVYLQKENIIDESGMPKERFSAEFPKEGPSILRIQQVVRGDSAAYFCASSPLDRGSYGYTFGSGTRLTVV.

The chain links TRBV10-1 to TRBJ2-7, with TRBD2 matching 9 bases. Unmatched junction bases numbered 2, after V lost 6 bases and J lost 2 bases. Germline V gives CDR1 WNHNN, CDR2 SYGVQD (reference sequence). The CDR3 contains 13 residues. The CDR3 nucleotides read TGCGCCAGCAGGTCTAGCGGGACCTACGAGCAGTACTTC. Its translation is CASRSSGTYEQYF.

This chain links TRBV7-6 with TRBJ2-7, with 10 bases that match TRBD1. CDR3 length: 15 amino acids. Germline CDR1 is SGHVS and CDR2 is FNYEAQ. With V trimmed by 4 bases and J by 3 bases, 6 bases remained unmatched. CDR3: CASSSPRDRGYEQYF. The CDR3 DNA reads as TGTGCCAGCAGCTCCCCCCGGGACAGGGGCTACGAGCAGTACTTC.

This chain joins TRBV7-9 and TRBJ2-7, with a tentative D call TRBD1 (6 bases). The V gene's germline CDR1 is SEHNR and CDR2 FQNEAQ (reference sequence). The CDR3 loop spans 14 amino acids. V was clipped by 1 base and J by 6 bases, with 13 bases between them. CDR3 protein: CASSLVEDSPEQYF. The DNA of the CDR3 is TGTGCCAGCAGCTTAGTCGAGGACAGTCCCGAGCAGTACTTC.

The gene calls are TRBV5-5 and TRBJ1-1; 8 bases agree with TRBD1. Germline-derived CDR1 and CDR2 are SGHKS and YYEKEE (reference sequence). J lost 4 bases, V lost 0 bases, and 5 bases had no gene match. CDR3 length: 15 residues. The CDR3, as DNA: TGTGCCAGCAGCTTGGACGCAGGGGGCATCACTGAAGCTTTCTTT. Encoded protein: CASSLDAGGITEAFF.

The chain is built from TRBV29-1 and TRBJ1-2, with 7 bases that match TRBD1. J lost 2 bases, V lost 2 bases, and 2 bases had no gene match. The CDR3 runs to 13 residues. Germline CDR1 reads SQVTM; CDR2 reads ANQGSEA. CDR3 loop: CSVETGQNYGYTF. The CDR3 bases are TGCAGCGTTGAAACGGGACAGAACTATGGCTACACCTTC.

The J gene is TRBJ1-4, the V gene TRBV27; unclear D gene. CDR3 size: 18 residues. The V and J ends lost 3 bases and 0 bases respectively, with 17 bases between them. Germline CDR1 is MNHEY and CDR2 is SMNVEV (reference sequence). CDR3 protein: CASSFQGYGRATNEKLFF. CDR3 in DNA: TGTGCCAGCAGTTTTCAAGGTTATGGGCGTGCAACTAATGAAAAACTGTTTTTT.

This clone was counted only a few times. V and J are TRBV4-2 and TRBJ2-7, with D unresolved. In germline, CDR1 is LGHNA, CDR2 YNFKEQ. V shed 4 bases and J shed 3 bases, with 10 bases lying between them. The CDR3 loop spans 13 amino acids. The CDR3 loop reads CASSRGRDYEQYF. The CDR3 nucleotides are TGTGCCAGCAGCCGAGGTCGAGACTACGAGCAGTACTTC.

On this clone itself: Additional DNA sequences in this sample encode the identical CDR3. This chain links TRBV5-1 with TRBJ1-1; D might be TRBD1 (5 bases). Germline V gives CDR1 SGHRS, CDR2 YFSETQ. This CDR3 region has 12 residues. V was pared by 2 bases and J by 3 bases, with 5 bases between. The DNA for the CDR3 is TGCGCCAGCAGCTTAGGGGACACTGAAGCTTTCTTT. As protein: CASSLGDTEAFF. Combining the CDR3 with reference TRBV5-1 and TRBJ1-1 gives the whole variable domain KAGVTQTPRYLIKTRGQQVTLSCSPISGHRSVSWYQQTPGQGLQFLFEYFSETQRNKGNFPGRFSGRQFSNSRSEMNVSTLELGDSALYLCASSLGDTEAFFGQGTRLTVV.

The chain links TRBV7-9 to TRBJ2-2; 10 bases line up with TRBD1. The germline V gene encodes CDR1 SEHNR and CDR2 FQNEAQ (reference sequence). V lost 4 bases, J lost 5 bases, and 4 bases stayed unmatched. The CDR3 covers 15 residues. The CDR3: CASSSPGQGTGELFF. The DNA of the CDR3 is TGTGCCAGCAGCTCACCGGGACAGGGGACCGGGGAGCTGTTTTTT.

The CDR3 loop reads CSVRGASNTEAFF. Here the CDR3 DNA reads TGCAGCGTTCGGGGGGCCTCTAACACTGAAGCTTTCTTT. This chain links TRBV29-1 with TRBJ1-1; tentative D call: TRBD1 (6 bases). The germline V and J ends were trimmed by 5 bases and 2 bases, with 12 bases remaining between them. Germline values: CDR1 SQVTM, CDR2 ANQGSEA. The length of the CDR3 is 13 residues.

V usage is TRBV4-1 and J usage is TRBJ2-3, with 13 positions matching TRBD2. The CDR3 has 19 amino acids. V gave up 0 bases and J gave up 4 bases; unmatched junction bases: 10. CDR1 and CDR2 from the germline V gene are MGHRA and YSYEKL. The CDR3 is CASSQDQGLAGRFADTQYF. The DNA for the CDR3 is TGCGCCAGCAGCCAAGATCAGGGACTAGCGGGGAGGTTTGCAGATACGCAGTATTTT.